This is a list of T cell receptor beta chains from one sample in a study of T-cell memory formation after mild COVID-19. TCRdb independently ran MiXCR on the 5' RACE reads; one entry per CDR3 protein. This sample has about 180,000 distinct CDR3 sequences, with 16% found just once. The sequenced sample was PBMCs or a T cell subset sorted from them (not recorded which). The receptor source for this set is an adult woman who had mild COVID-19 (a few samples of this study predate the infection). Cell type and time point are not known. CDR3s leave out the opening cysteine and the closing phenylalanine or tryptophan. The D gene is left open where the match is weak.

TRBV24-1	-	11	ATSEGTNEKLF
TRBV28	TRBD1	10	ASSPQGQPQH
TRBV20-1	TRBD2	14	SARGHGLGTIFEQY
TRBV12-3/TRBV12-4	-	11	ASKVDSFSGYT
TRBV4-3	TRBD2	14	ASSLGLAGETYEQY
TRBV2	-	14	ASKGGAGGYTGELF
TRBV2	-	8	ASSDGTQY
TRBV18	TRBD1	13	ASSPGQGRGYGYT
TRBV5-1	-	12	ASSLQGGLDEQF
TRBV20-1	TRBD2	13	SAREGSGNYNEQF
TRBV20-1	TRBD2	12	SATGTSGIYEQY
TRBV2	-	12	ASSEGRADYGYT
TRBV5-1	-	9	ASSLDAGQY
TRBV15	-	13	ATSRVRRASYEQY
TRBV20-1	TRBD2	13	SARDAGVLTDEQF
TRBV12-3/TRBV12-4	TRBD1	14	ASSITAAGGRQPQH
TRBV7-2	TRBD2	13	ASSPPGGAIHEQY
TRBV6-5	TRBD2	15	ASSYSGSGRATDTQY
TRBV7-9	-	13	ASSRGPNSGNTIY
TRBV7-6	-	13	ASSNPGEGQETQY
TRBV30	-	10	AWSELGDTQY
TRBV12-3/TRBV12-4	-	12	ASTLGGGVGEAF
TRBV20-1	-	11	SARTPWGTEAF
TRBV5-1	TRBD1	14	ASSLSGTVRTDTQY
TRBV19	-	13	ASSIGRRQTYEQY
TRBV12-3/TRBV12-4	-	11	ASTLGAGVGYT
TRBV28	-	12	ASSGGGGNQPQH
TRBV30	TRBD2	13	AWSVLAGFYNEQF
TRBV7-6	-	13	ASSLAGQASQPQH
TRBV7-9	-	10	ASSTGNYGYT
TRBV24-1	TRBD1	11	ATSPQGIGELF
TRBV9	-	12	ASSPFSSGNTIY
TRBV3-1	-	13	ASSQGWRDQETQY
TRBV18	-	13	ASSPQNGRTDTQY
TRBV6-2/TRBV6-3	-	13	ASSYSSGRNQPQH
TRBV5-1	-	12	ASSFGGLNTEAF
TRBV10-3	-	12	AISDGRGPGELF
TRBV6-6	-	11	ASTRDQNTEAF
TRBV3-1	-	10	ASSQQGTTIY
TRBV6-5	TRBD1	12	ASRETGLNTEAF
TRBV18	-	12	ASSPNRGEETQY
TRBV5-1	-	12	ASSLAASTDTQY
TRBV11-2	-	11	ASSFGRHQPQH
TRBV20-1	-	15	SAEPQGAESSYNEQF
TRBV20-1	TRBD2	12	SGRTSGGGGELF
TRBV7-2	TRBD2	13	ASAVTSGLYNEQF
TRBV28	TRBD1	10	ASSFLGQGAF
TRBV20-1	TRBD2	10	SARGLADEQF
TRBV5-1	TRBD2	15	ASSLMPSGSSYNEQF
TRBV7-3	-	14	ASSLSSGGGFNEQF
TRBV25-1	TRBD2	14	ASIEGGVAGTDTQY
TRBV20-1	TRBD2	11	SRLSGGADTQY